A selection of T cell receptor beta chains follows, all from one sample in a study of T cell responses to AZD1222 COVID-19 vaccine. Here immunoSEQ multiplex PCR was the method, and the copy in TCRdb shows in-frame clones only, minus some. The sample includes about 120,000 clones, under 95% of them seen just once. The material sequenced was peripheral blood, taken on day 0 of AZD1222 vaccination. The receptors originated from an adult in good health. Each CDR3 is given with its conserved first and last residue. The order of the fields is J gene, V gene, CDR3 length, D gene, clone size, CDR3 protein, CDR3 DNA. The D gene is left open where the match is weak. The size entry is marked missing in some rows and otherwise reads once, few, many or a size class.

J gene: TRBJ1-2
V gene: TRBV5-1
CDR3 length: 13
D gene: TRBD1
clone size: NA
CDR3 protein: CASSDGQGYGYTF
CDR3 DNA: TGCGCCAGCAGCGATGGACAGGGGTATGGCTACACCTTC

J gene: TRBJ1-2
V gene: TRBV9
CDR3 length: 12
D gene: TRBD1
clone size: NA
CDR3 protein: CASSVRGDGYTF
CDR3 DNA: TGTGCCAGCAGCGTCAGGGGGGATGGCTACACCTTC

J gene: TRBJ1-5
V gene: TRBV7-8
CDR3 length: 13
D gene: NA
clone size: NA
CDR3 protein: CASSLAQHQPQHF
CDR3 DNA: TGTGCCAGCAGCTTAGCCCAGCATCAGCCCCAGCATTTT

J gene: TRBJ1-1
V gene: TRBV2
CDR3 length: 11
D gene: NA
clone size: NA
CDR3 protein: CASSIHGEAFF
CDR3 DNA: TGTGCCAGCAGCATACACGGAGAAGCTTTCTTT

J gene: TRBJ1-6
V gene: TRBV6-5
CDR3 length: 14
D gene: TRBD1
clone size: NA
CDR3 protein: CASSQTGMRGPLHF
CDR3 DNA: TGTGCCAGCAGTCAGACAGGGATGAGGGGGCCCCTCCACTTT

J gene: TRBJ1-2
V gene: TRBV24-1
CDR3 length: 12
D gene: TRBD1
clone size: NA
CDR3 protein: CATWDRGYGYTF
CDR3 DNA: TGTGCCACCTGGGACAGGGGATATGGCTACACCTTC

J gene: TRBJ1-1
V gene: TRBV13
CDR3 length: 15
D gene: NA
clone size: once
CDR3 protein: CASSVGQNLNTEAFF
CDR3 DNA: TGTGCCAGCAGCGTAGGACAGAACCTGAACACTGAAGCTTTCTTT

J gene: TRBJ2-1
V gene: TRBV6-5
CDR3 length: 13
D gene: NA
clone size: NA
CDR3 protein: CASNQGNGNEQFF
CDR3 DNA: TGTGCCAGCAACCAGGGCAACGGCAATGAGCAGTTCTTC

J gene: TRBJ2-3
V gene: TRBV9
CDR3 length: 14
D gene: NA
clone size: NA
CDR3 protein: CASSVGYGTDTQYF
CDR3 DNA: TGTGCCAGCAGCGTAGGGTACGGCACAGATACGCAGTATTTT

J gene: TRBJ2-7
V gene: TRBV7-9
CDR3 length: 14
D gene: TRBD2
clone size: NA
CDR3 protein: CASSLGTSDYEQYF
CDR3 DNA: TGTGCCAGCAGCTTAGGGACTAGCGATTACGAGCAGTACTTC

J gene: TRBJ2-2
V gene: TRBV11-3
CDR3 length: 16
D gene: TRBD2
clone size: NA
CDR3 protein: CASSLNALGGPGELFF
CDR3 DNA: TGTGCCAGCAGCCTAAACGCCCTGGGAGGGCCCGGGGAGCTGTTTTTT

J gene: TRBJ2-6
V gene: TRBV28
CDR3 length: 14
D gene: NA
clone size: NA
CDR3 protein: CASSHLSGANVLTF
CDR3 DNA: TGTGCCAGCAGTCACCTCTCTGGGGCCAACGTCCTGACTTTC

J gene: TRBJ2-2
V gene: TRBV11-2
CDR3 length: 15
D gene: NA
clone size: few
CDR3 protein: CASSSGPVSSGELFF
CDR3 DNA: TGTGCCAGCAGCTCCGGACCAGTCAGTTCCGGGGAGCTGTTTTTT

J gene: TRBJ1-1
V gene: TRBV2
CDR3 length: 13
D gene: NA
clone size: few
CDR3 protein: CASSEAQRGEAFF
CDR3 DNA: TGTGCCAGCAGTGAAGCGCAAAGGGGGGAAGCTTTCTTT

J gene: TRBJ2-2
V gene: TRBV5-6
CDR3 length: 15
D gene: NA
clone size: NA
CDR3 protein: CASSLEGPHTGELFF
CDR3 DNA: TGTGCCAGCAGCTTGGAAGGACCTCACACCGGGGAGCTGTTTTTT

J gene: TRBJ2-6
V gene: TRBV19
CDR3 length: 17
D gene: NA
clone size: NA
CDR3 protein: CASSQERGMAGANVLTF
CDR3 DNA: TGTGCCAGTAGCCAGGAGAGAGGGATGGCCGGGGCCAACGTCCTGACTTTC

J gene: TRBJ1-4
V gene: TRBV9
CDR3 length: 14
D gene: TRBD1
clone size: NA
CDR3 protein: CASSVVGTGEKLFF
CDR3 DNA: TGTGCCAGCAGCGTAGTAGGGACAGGCGAAAAACTGTTTTTT

J gene: TRBJ2-4
V gene: TRBV13
CDR3 length: 15
D gene: TRBD1
clone size: NA
CDR3 protein: CASSPGQGHKNIQYF
CDR3 DNA: TGTGCCAGCAGCCCGGGACAGGGCCACAAAAACATTCAGTACTTC

J gene: TRBJ1-1
V gene: TRBV14
CDR3 length: 15
D gene: NA
clone size: NA
CDR3 protein: CASSPQRLRNTEAFF
CDR3 DNA: TGTGCCAGCAGCCCCCAGCGTCTTCGGAACACTGAAGCTTTCTTT

J gene: TRBJ1-1
V gene: TRBV25-1
CDR3 length: 13
D gene: TRBD1
clone size: NA
CDR3 protein: CASSDDREFGAFF
CDR3 DNA: TGTGCCAGCTCCGACGACAGGGAGTTTGGAGCTTTCTTT

J gene: TRBJ2-1
V gene: TRBV28
CDR3 length: 15
D gene: NA
clone size: NA
CDR3 protein: CASSPDPNVYNEQFF
CDR3 DNA: TGTGCCAGCAGCCCTGACCCAAACGTGTACAATGAGCAGTTCTTC

J gene: TRBJ1-1
V gene: TRBV15
CDR3 length: 16
D gene: NA
clone size: NA
CDR3 protein: CATSRAVGRGNTEAFF
CDR3 DNA: TGTGCCACCAGCAGAGCAGTAGGGAGGGGGAACACTGAAGCTTTCTTT

J gene: TRBJ1-2
V gene: TRBV20-1
CDR3 length: 11
D gene: TRBD1
clone size: NA
CDR3 protein: CSARGQGANTF
CDR3 DNA: TGCAGTGCTAGGGGACAGGGGGCGAACACCTTC

J gene: TRBJ2-1
V gene: TRBV18
CDR3 length: 14
D gene: TRBD1
clone size: NA
CDR3 protein: CASSLQQGYNEQFF
CDR3 DNA: TGTGCCAGCTCACTTCAACAGGGGTACAATGAGCAGTTCTTC

J gene: TRBJ1-1
V gene: TRBV30
CDR3 length: 16
D gene: TRBD1
clone size: NA
CDR3 protein: CAWRQGTGLKNTEAFF
CDR3 DNA: TGTGCCTGGAGGCAGGGGACAGGTCTAAAGAACACTGAAGCTTTCTTT

J gene: TRBJ2-7
V gene: TRBV28
CDR3 length: 15
D gene: NA
clone size: NA
CDR3 protein: CASSSQTGTPGEQYF
CDR3 DNA: TGTGCCAGCAGCTCTCAGACCGGGACCCCCGGCGAGCAGTACTTC

J gene: TRBJ1-2
V gene: TRBV27
CDR3 length: 14
D gene: NA
clone size: NA
CDR3 protein: CASSLGGVGYGYTF
CDR3 DNA: TGTGCCAGCAGTTTGGGGGGCGTGGGGTATGGCTACACCTTC

J gene: TRBJ1-1
V gene: TRBV6-6
CDR3 length: 15
D gene: NA
clone size: NA
CDR3 protein: CASILTTTGNTEAFF
CDR3 DNA: TGTGCCAGCATCCTGACCACCACGGGGAACACTGAAGCTTTCTTT

J gene: TRBJ1-2
V gene: TRBV28
CDR3 length: 12
D gene: TRBD1
clone size: NA
CDR3 protein: CASLGQGYGYTF
CDR3 DNA: TGTGCCAGCCTAGGACAGGGGTATGGCTACACCTTC

J gene: TRBJ1-4
V gene: TRBV3-1/TRBV3-2
CDR3 length: 13
D gene: TRBD1
clone size: NA
CDR3 protein: CASSHRGGQPVFF
CDR3 DNA: TGTGCCAGCAGCCACAGGGGGGGGCAGCCCGTATTTTTT

J gene: TRBJ2-2
V gene: TRBV10-2
CDR3 length: 15
D gene: NA
clone size: NA
CDR3 protein: CASSYGAAYTGELFF
CDR3 DNA: TGCGCCAGCAGTTATGGGGCAGCTTACACCGGGGAGCTGTTTTTT

J gene: TRBJ1-5
V gene: TRBV29-1
CDR3 length: 13
D gene: NA
clone size: NA
CDR3 protein: CSVEEGSNQPQHF
CDR3 DNA: TGCAGCGTTGAGGAGGGTAGCAATCAGCCCCAGCATTTT

J gene: TRBJ1-2
V gene: TRBV12-3/TRBV12-4
CDR3 length: 12
D gene: NA
clone size: once
CDR3 protein: CASSLRSYGYTF
CDR3 DNA: TGTGCCAGCAGTTTAAGAAGCTATGGCTACACCTTC

J gene: TRBJ1-1
V gene: TRBV5-1
CDR3 length: 13
D gene: NA
clone size: NA
CDR3 protein: CASSQLLPGEAFF
CDR3 DNA: TGCGCCAGCAGCCAACTTCTCCCCGGTGAAGCTTTCTTT

J gene: TRBJ2-2
V gene: TRBV9
CDR3 length: 15
D gene: NA
clone size: NA
CDR3 protein: CASSVVRGDTGELFF
CDR3 DNA: TGTGCCAGCAGCGTAGTCAGGGGAGACACCGGGGAGCTGTTTTTT

J gene: TRBJ1-2
V gene: TRBV7-2
CDR3 length: 19
D gene: TRBD1
clone size: NA
CDR3 protein: CASSLRIAGAGGQGYGYTF
CDR3 DNA: TGTGCCAGCAGCTTACGAATCGCCGGGGCAGGGGGCCAGGGCTATGGCTACACCTTC

J gene: TRBJ2-3
V gene: TRBV25-1
CDR3 length: 14
D gene: NA
clone size: once
CDR3 protein: CASSDLTGKDTQYF
CDR3 DNA: TGTGCCAGCAGTGACCTAACAGGGAAAGATACGCAGTATTTT

J gene: TRBJ1-5
V gene: TRBV15
CDR3 length: 16
D gene: NA
clone size: NA
CDR3 protein: CATRGRGGEGNQPQHF
CDR3 DNA: TGTGCCACCCGAGGGCGCGGGGGCGAAGGCAATCAGCCCCAGCATTTT